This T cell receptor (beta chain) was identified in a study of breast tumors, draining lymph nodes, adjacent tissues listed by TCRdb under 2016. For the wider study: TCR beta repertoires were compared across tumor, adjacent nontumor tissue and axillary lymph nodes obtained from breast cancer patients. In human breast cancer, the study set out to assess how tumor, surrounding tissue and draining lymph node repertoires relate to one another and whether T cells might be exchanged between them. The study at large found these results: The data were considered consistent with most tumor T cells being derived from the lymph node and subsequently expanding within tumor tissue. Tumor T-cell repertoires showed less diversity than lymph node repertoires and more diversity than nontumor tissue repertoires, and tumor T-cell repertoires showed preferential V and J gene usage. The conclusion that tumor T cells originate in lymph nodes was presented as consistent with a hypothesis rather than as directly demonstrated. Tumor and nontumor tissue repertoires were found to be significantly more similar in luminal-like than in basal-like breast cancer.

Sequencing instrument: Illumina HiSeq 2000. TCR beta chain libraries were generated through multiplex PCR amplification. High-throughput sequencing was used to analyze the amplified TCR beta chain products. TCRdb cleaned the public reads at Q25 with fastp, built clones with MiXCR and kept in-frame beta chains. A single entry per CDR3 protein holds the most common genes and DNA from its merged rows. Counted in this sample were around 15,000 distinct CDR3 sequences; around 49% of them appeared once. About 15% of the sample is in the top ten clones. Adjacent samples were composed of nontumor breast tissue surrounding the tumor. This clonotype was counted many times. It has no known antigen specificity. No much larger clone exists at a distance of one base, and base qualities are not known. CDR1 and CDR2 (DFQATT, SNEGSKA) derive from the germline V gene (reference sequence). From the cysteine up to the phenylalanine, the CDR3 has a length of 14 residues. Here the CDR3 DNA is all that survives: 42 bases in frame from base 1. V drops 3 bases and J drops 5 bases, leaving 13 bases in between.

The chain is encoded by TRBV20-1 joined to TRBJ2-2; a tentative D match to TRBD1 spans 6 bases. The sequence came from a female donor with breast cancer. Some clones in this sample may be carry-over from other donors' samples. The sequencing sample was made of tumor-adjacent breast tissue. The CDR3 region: CSARTDRATGELFF. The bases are TGCAGTGCTAGGACGGACAGAGCTACCGGGGAGCTGTTTTTT.